These 14 T cell receptor beta chains share one sample of origin, sequenced in a study of blood T cell repertoires in COVID-19. Produced via immunoSEQ multiplex PCR; TCRdb's table is partial and in-frame only. The profile shows 200,000 to 300,000 clones, approximately 84% of them singletons. The sequenced material came from PBMCs or T cells enriched from blood (not recorded which). The receptors here all came from a man aged 40-49 years who had recovered from COVID-19.

This clone has just one count. This chain links TRBV10-3 with TRBJ2-5; 9 bases match TRBD2. CDR3 length equals 14 residues. After removal of 4 bases from V and 1 base from J, the junction contained 1 base not matched to a gene. Germline lookup yields CDR1 ENHRY and CDR2 SYGVKD. The DNA of the CDR3 is TGTGCCATCAGTGCGACTAGCGGCCAAGAGACCCAGTACTTC. This sequence encodes CAISATSGQETQYF.

CDR3 sequence: CASSLRWNQPQHF. As DNA, the CDR3 is TGTGCCAGCAGTCTCAGGTGGAATCAGCCCCAGCATTTT. The chain has TRBV12-3 or TRBV12-4 and TRBJ1-5; D remains ambiguous. The V end lost 5 bases, the J end lost 4 bases, and 9 bases lay between the germline ends. The CDR3 contains 13 residues.

The chain recombines TRBV9 with TRBJ2-1, with 9 bases identical to TRBD1. The CDR3 contains 15 residues. Per germline, CDR1 SGDLS and CDR2 YYNGEE. With 3 bases clipped from V and 9 bases from J, the junction kept 10 bases outside the gene matches. The CDR3 DNA reads as TGTGCCAGCAGCGCATCCGGACAGGGGTTTTTTGAGCAGTTCTTC. This codes for CASSASGQGFFEQFF.

The genes are TRBV7-2 and TRBJ2-7; 7 bases are shared with TRBD2. Germline V gives CDR1 SGHTA, CDR2 FQGNSA. The CDR3 length is 14 residues. Trimming cost V 5 bases and J 5 bases; bases outside gene matches: 9. The CDR3 DNA sequence: TGTGCCAGCAGCCCCGGACTAGAAATCAACGAGCAGTACTTC. This codes for CASSPGLEINEQYF.

The chain recombines TRBV2 with TRBJ1-1; 8 positions match TRBD1. Looked up from germline, CDR1 is SNHLY and CDR2 is FYNNEI. CDR3 length equals 15 residues. Trimming at V came to 8 bases and at J to 1 base, leaving 9 bases not matched to a gene. In nucleotides, the CDR3 is TGTGCCAGCGGTAATCGACAGGGGTCGAACACTGAAGCTTTCTTT. This sequence encodes CASGNRQGSNTEAFF.

This chain joins TRBV5-4 and TRBJ1-6; 7 nucleotides line up with TRBD1. Trimming removed 3 bases from V and 9 bases from J; junction bases left unmatched: 6. The CDR3 is made up of 14 amino acids. From germline, CDR1 is SGHNT and CDR2 YYREEE (reference sequence). CDR3 sequence: CASSSGQNISPLHF. The DNA for the CDR3 is TGTGCCAGCAGCTCGGGACAGAATATTTCACCCCTCCACTTT.

The chain joins TRBV25-1 to TRBJ1-1, with D unclear. Trimming removed 1 base from V and 0 bases from J, with 9 bases in between. Per germline, CDR1 MGHDK and CDR2 SYGVNS. The CDR3 has 15 residues. CDR3 amino acids: CASSESRGMNTEAFF. In DNA, the CDR3 is TGTGCCAGCAGTGAATCCCGGGGAATGAACACTGAAGCTTTCTTT.

The chain links TRBV10-3 to TRBJ2-2, with a tentative D call TRBD2 (6 bases). The CDR3 is made up of 14 amino acids. Deletions cut 11 bases from V and 3 bases from J, with 16 bases between. Germline assignment: CDR1 ENHRY and CDR2 SYGVKD. DNA of the CDR3: TGTGCCGCGAGACTAGGACGGGACACCGGGGAGCTGTTTTTT. Protein product: CAARLGRDTGELFF.

The chain carries TRBV28 and TRBJ1-2, with 10 bases aligning to TRBD1. With V trimmed by 6 bases and J by 0 bases, 13 bases remained unmatched. The CDR3 loop spans 18 amino acids. CDR1 is MDHEN and CDR2 is SYDVKM in the germline V gene. CDR3 coding DNA: TGTGCCAGCAGCAGCCTTAGGACAGGGGGTTTAGCTAACTATGGCTACACCTTC. This encodes CASSSLRTGGLANYGYTF.

This chain joins TRBV6-5 and TRBJ1-1, with TRBD1 identical over 8 bases. Germline lookup yields CDR1 MNHEY and CDR2 SVGAGI. CDR3 length: 13 residues. V dropped 6 bases and J dropped 5; count of bases not matched to a gene: 5. CDR3 amino acids: CASRSTGVTEAFF. The CDR3 region has the DNA TGTGCCAGCAGATCGACAGGGGTAACTGAAGCTTTCTTT.

The rearrangement uses TRBV15 and TRBJ1-1; 7 bases line up with TRBD1. Germline CDR1 reads LNHNV; CDR2 reads YYDKDF (reference sequence). This CDR3 is 17 amino acids long. Trimming took 1 base from V and 0 from J; bases not matched to a gene: 8. The CDR3 DNA reads TGTGCCACCAGCAGAGGGAGGGGGCAGATCATGAACACTGAAGCTTTCTTT. Translating gives CATSRGRGQIMNTEAFF. Variable domain in full (rest from reference TRBV15 and TRBJ1-1): DAMVIQNPRYQVTQFGKPVTLSCSQTLNHNVMYWYQQKSSQAPKLLFHYYDKDFNNEADTPDNFQSRRPNTSFCFLDIRSPGLGDTAMYLCATSRGRGQIMNTEAFFGQGTRLTVV.

V gene TRBV10-1 combines with J gene TRBJ2-1; D is possibly TRBD2 (5 bases). The CDR3 sequence is 17 residues long. V was pared by 4 bases and J by 4 bases, with 20 bases between. Germline CDR1 is WNHNN and CDR2 is SYGVQD (reference sequence). The CDR3 bases are TGCGCCAGCAGTGTACCCAAAAGGGAAGGCGGGTACAATGAGCAGTTCTTC. Protein sequence: CASSVPKREGGYNEQFF.

This clone was found a few times. V is TRBV2 and J is TRBJ2-1; 7 bases agree with TRBD1. Unmatched junction bases numbered 5, after V lost 6 bases and J lost 0 bases. CDR1 is SNHLY and CDR2 is FYNNEI in the germline V gene. CDR3 length: 15 residues. The CDR3 here is CASRGQMSSYNEQFF. CDR3 in DNA: TGTGCCAGCAGGGGACAGATGAGCTCCTACAATGAGCAGTTCTTC.

The chain links TRBV30 to TRBJ2-5; 8 bases are a match to TRBD2. This CDR3 is built from 15 residues. Losses at the gene ends were 0 bases for V and 5 bases for J; bases not matched to a gene: 8. CDR1 is GTSNPN and CDR2 is SVGIG in the germline V gene (reference sequence). In DNA, the CDR3 is TGTGCCTGGAGTGTACTCAGCGGGAGTGGTGAGACCCAGTACTTC. Its protein product is CAWSVLSGSGETQYF.